This T cell receptor (beta chain) was obtained from a study of CXCR3-negative and CXCR3-positive naive CD8 T cells. Regarding the study as a whole: Naive cells positive for CXCR3 carried more hydrophobic TRB CDR3s than CXCR3-negative ones. Sequencing showed both naive subsets with comparably high diversity, and memory CD8+ cells much lower. With surface CD5 comparable between naive subsets, TCR strength was estimated using properties derived from the TRB CDR3. Naive CXCR3-negative and CXCR3-positive cells had similar TRBV-TRBJ usage; memory differed.

The authors prepared UMI-labeled TRB cDNA libraries by 5' RACE. Each CDR3 protein gets one entry in TCRdb, which reprocessed the 5' RACE reads and gives no DNA. The sample table includes about 50,000 distinct CDR3 sequences. Points on this clonotype: As yet, its antigen is unknown.

This CDR3 is built from 14 residues. Germline CDR1 is MRHNA and CDR2 is SNTAGT. The chain has TRBV6-4 and TRBJ1-1; TCRdb calls TRBD1, which cannot be checked without DNA. Material: naive CXCR3+ CD8+ T cells from blood. Subset denoted: CD45RO-CCR7+CD27+CD95- naive CD8+ T cells expressing CXCR3 (TNR3+). The sequence was collected from a human donor in good health. Some clones in this sample may be carry-over from other donors' samples. CDR3 sequence reads: CASSDGPTGTEAFF.